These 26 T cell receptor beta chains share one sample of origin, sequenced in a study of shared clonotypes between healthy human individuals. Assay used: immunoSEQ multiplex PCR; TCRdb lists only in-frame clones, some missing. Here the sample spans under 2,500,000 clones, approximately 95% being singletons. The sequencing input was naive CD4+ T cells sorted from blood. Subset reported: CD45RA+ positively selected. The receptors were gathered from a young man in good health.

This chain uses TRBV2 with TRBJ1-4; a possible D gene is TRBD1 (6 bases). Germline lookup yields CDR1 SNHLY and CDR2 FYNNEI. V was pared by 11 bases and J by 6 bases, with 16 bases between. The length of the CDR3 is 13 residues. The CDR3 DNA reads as TGTGCCTCCCAGAGGGGGAGGGATGAAAAACTGTTTTTT. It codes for CASQRGRDEKLFF.

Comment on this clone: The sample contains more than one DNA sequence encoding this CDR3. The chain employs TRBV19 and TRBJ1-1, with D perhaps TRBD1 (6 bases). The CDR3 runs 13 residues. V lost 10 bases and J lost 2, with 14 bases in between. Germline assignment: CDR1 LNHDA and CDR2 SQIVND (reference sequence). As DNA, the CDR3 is TGTGCCACCAAAAGGACAGCCAACACTGAAGCTTTCTTT. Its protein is CATKRTANTEAFF.

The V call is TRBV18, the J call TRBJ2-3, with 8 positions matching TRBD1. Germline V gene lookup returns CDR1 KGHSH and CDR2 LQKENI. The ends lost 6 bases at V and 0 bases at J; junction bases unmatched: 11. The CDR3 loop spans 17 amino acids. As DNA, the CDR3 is TGTGCCAGCTCTACAAGCCCCAGGGGGCTGAGCACAGATACGCAGTATTTT. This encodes CASSTSPRGLSTDTQYF.

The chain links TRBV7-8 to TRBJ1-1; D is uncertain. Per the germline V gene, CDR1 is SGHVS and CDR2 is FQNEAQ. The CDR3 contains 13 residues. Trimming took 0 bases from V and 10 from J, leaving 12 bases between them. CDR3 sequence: CASSLAVRQRAFF. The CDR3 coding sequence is TGTGCCAGCAGCTTAGCAGTCAGACAAAGAGCTTTCTTT.

This CDR3 reads CASRSLQGAFDGYTF. The DNA for the CDR3 is TGTGCCAGCAGATCCCTCCAGGGGGCTTTCGATGGCTACACCTTC. This sequence joins TRBV6-6 and TRBJ1-2; 8 nucleotides match TRBD1. V was clipped by 6 bases and J by 6 bases; unmatched bases: 12. The CDR3 has 15 residues. Germline loops: CDR1 MNHNY, CDR2 SVGAGI (reference sequence).

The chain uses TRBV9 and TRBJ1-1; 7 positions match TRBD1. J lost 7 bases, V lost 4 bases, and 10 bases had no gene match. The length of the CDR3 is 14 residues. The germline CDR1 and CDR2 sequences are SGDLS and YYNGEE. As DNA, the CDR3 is TGTGCCAGCAGCCCTCGGACAGGTGAATTTGAAGCTTTCTTT. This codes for CASSPRTGEFEAFF.

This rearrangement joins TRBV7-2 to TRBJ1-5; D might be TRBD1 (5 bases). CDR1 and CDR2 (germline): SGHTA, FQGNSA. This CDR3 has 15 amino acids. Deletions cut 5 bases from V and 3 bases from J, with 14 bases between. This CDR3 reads CASSPGTGHNQPQHF. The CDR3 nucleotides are TGTGCCAGCAGCCCCGGGACGGGCCACAATCAGCCCCAGCATTTT.

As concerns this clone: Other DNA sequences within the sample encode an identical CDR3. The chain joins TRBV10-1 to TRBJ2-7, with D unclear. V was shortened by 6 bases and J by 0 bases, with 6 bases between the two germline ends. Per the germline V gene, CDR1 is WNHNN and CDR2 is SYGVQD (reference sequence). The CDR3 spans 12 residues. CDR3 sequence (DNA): TGCGCCAGCAGCAGTAGCTCCTACGAGCAGTACTTC. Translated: CASSSSSYEQYF.

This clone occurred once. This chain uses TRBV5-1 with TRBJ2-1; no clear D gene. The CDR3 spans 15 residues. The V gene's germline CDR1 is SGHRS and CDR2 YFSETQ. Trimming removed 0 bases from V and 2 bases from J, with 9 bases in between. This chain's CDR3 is CASSLVVGTYNEQFF. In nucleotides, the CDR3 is TGCGCCAGCAGCTTGGTGGTGGGTACCTACAATGAGCAGTTCTTC.

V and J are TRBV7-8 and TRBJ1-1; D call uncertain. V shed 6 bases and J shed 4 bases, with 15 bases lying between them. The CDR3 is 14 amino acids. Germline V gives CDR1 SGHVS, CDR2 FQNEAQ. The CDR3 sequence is CASRKNEGLTEAFF. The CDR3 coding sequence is TGTGCCAGCAGAAAGAATGAGGGTCTCACTGAAGCTTTCTTT.

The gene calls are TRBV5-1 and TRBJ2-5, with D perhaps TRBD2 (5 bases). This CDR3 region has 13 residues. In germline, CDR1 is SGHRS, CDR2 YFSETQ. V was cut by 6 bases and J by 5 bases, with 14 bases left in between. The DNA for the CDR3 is TGCGCCAGCACTAGTAGCGCGGCCGAGACCCAGTACTTC. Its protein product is CASTSSAAETQYF.

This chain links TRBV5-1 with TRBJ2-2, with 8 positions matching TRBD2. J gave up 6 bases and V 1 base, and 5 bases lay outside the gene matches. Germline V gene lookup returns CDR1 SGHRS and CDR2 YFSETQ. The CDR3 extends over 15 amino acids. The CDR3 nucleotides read TGCGCCAGCAGCTTGTCCCTAGCGGGTGCCGGGGAGCTGTTTTTT. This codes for CASSLSLAGAGELFF.

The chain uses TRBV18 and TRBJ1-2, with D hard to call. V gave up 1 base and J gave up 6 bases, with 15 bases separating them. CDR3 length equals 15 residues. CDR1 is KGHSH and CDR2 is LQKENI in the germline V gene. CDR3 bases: TGTGCCAGCTCACCACGTCCGGGGTCCTCCCATGGCTACACCTTC. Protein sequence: CASSPRPGSSHGYTF. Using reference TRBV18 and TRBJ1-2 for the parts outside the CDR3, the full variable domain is NAGVMQNPRHLVRRRGQEARLRCSPMKGHSHVYWYRQLPEEGLKFMVYLQKENIIDESGMPKERFSAEFPKEGPSILRIQQVVRGDSAAYFCASSPRPGSSHGYTFGSGTRLTVV.

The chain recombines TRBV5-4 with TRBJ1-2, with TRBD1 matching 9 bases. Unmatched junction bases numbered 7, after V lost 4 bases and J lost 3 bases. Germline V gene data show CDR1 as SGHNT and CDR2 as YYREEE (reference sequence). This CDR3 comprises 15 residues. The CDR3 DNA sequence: TGTGCCAGCAGCCTCAACAGGGGGCTGGACTATGGCTACACCTTC. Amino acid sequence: CASSLNRGLDYGYTF. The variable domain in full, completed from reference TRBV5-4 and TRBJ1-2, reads ETGVTQSPTHLIKTRGQQVTLRCSSQSGHNTVSWYQQALGQGPQFIFQYYREEENGRGNFPPRFSGLQFPNYSSELNVNALELDDSALYLCASSLNRGLDYGYTFGSGTRLTVV.

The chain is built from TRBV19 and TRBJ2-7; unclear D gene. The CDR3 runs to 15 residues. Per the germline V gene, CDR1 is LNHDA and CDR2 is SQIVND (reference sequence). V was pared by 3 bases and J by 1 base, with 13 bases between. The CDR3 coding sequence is TGTGCCAGTAGTATTGGTAGAGGCGTTTCCTACGAGCAGTACTTC. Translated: CASSIGRGVSYEQYF.

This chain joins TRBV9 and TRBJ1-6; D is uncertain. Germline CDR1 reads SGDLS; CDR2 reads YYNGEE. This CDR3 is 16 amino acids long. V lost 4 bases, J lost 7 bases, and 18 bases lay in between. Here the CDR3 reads CASSPTGLAANSPLHF. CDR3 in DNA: TGTGCCAGCAGCCCCACCGGACTGGCTGCAAATTCACCCCTCCACTTT.

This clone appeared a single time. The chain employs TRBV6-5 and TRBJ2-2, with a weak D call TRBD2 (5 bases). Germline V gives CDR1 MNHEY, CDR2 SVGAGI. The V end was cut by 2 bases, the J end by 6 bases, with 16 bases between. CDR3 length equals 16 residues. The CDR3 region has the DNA TGTGCCAGCAGTTACGAGGCGGGTCTCTTATCCGGGGAGCTGTTTTTT. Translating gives CASSYEAGLLSGELFF.

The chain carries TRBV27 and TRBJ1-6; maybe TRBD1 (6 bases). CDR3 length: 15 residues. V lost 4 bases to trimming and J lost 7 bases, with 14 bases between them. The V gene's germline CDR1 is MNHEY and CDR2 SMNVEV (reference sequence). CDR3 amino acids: CASSSTGLENSPLHF. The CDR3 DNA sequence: TGTGCCAGCAGTTCTACAGGGTTGGAGAATTCACCCCTCCACTTT.

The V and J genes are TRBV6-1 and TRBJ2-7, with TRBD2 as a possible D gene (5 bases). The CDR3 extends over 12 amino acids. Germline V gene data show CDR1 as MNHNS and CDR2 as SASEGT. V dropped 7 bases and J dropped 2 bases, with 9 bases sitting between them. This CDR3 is CASTPGAYEQYF. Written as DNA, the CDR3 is TGTGCCAGCACCCCCGGGGCCTACGAGCAGTACTTC.

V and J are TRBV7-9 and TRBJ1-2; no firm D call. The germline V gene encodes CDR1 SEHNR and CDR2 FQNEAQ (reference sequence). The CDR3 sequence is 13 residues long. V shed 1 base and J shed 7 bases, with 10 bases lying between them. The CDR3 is CASSLGGWGGYTF. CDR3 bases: TGTGCCAGCAGCTTAGGTGGATGGGGTGGCTACACCTTC.

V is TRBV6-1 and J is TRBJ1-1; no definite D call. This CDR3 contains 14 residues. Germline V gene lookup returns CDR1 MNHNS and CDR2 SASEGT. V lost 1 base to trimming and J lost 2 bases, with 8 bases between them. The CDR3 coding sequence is TGTGCCAGCAGTGAAGTAGGTAAAAACACTGAAGCTTTCTTT. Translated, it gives CASSEVGKNTEAFF.

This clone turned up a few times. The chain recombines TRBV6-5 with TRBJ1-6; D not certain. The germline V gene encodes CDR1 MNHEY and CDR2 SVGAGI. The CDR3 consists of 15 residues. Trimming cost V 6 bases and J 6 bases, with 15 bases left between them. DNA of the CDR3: TGTGCCAGCAGACCTACACGAGTTGGTAATTCACCCCTCCACTTT. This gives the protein CASRPTRVGNSPLHF.

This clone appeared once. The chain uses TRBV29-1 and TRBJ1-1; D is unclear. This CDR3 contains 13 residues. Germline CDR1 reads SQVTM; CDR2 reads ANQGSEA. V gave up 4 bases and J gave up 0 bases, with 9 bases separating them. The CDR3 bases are TGCAGCGTTGGCCCCAACCTGAACACTGAAGCTTTCTTT. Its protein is CSVGPNLNTEAFF. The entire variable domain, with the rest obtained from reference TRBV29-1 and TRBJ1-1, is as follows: SAVISQKPSRDICQRGTSLTIQCQVDSQVTMMFWYRQQPGQSLTLIATANQGSEATYESGFVIDKFPISRPNLTFSTLTVSNMSPEDSSIYLCSVGPNLNTEAFFGQGTRLTVV.

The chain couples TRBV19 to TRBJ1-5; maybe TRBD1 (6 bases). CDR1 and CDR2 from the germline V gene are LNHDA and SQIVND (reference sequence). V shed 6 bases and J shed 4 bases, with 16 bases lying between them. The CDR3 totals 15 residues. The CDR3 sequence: CASRQGSLVNQPQHF. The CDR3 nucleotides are TGTGCCAGTAGACAGGGAAGCTTGGTTAATCAGCCCCAGCATTTT.

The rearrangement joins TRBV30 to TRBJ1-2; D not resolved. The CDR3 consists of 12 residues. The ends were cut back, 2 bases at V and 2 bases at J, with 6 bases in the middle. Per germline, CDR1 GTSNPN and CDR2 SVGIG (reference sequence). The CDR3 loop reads CAWSRENYGYTF. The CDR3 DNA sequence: TGTGCCTGGAGTCGAGAAAACTATGGCTACACCTTC.

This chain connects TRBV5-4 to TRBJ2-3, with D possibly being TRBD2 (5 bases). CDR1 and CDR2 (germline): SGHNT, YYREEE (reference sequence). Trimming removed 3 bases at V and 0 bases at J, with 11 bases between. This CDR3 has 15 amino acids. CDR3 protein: CASSYEGASTDTQYF. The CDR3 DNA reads TGTGCCAGCAGCTACGAGGGAGCTAGCACAGATACGCAGTATTTT.